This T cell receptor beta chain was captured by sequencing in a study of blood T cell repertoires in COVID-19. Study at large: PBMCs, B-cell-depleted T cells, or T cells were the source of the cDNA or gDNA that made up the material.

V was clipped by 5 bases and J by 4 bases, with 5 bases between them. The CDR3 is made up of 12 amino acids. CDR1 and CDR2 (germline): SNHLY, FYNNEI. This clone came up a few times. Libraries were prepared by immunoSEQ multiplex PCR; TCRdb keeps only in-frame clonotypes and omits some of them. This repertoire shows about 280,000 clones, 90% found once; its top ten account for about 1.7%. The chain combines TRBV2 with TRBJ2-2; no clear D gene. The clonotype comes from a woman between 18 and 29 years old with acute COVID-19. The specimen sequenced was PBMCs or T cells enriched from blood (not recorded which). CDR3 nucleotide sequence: TGTGCCAGCAGTATCTCCACCGGGGAGCTGTTTTTT. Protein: CASSISTGELFF.